This is a list of T cell receptor beta chains from one sample in a study of graft-versus-host responses after intestinal transplantation. These receptors have no identified antigens. The repertoire was sequenced with immunoSEQ multiplex PCR; TCRdb's copy has only in-frame clones and lacks some. The sample consists of about 41,000 clones, roughly 96% of them appearing once. This sample comprised unstimulated CD8+ T cells sorted from spleen or lymph node cells, obtained before transplant. The origin of the receptors is a human donor who was the organ donor for an intestinal transplant. The conserved cysteine and the conserved F or W are not part of the CDR3 here.

J gene: TRBJ1-6; V gene: TRBV7-3; CDR3 protein: ASSLSGDNSPLH
J gene: TRBJ2-7; V gene: TRBV7-2; CDR3 protein: ASSLGLAGVYEQY
J gene: TRBJ2-1; V gene: TRBV5-5; CDR3 protein: ASSWGGQWGAGNEQF
J gene: TRBJ2-5; V gene: TRBV4-3; CDR3 protein: ASSQVRGKETQY
J gene: TRBJ1-6; V gene: TRBV15; CDR3 protein: ATSREGVVKNSPLH
J gene: TRBJ2-5; V gene: TRBV7-9; CDR3 protein: ASSISRASGYQETQY
J gene: TRBJ2-3; V gene: TRBV12-2; CDR3 protein: ASRLAGLGTSGTTDTQY
J gene: TRBJ1-2; V gene: TRBV6-5; CDR3 protein: ASSYSGFYGYT
J gene: TRBJ2-1; V gene: TRBV7-3; CDR3 protein: ASSLYGEGYEQF
J gene: TRBJ2-1; V gene: TRBV7-9; CDR3 protein: ASSLGGGYGVWNEQF
J gene: TRBJ1-5; V gene: TRBV6-6; CDR3 protein: ASTGGMSNQPQH
J gene: TRBJ1-6; V gene: TRBV21-1; CDR3 protein: ASRVKLATHTHNSPLH
J gene: TRBJ2-7; V gene: TRBV19; CDR3 protein: ASSMGTGWPYEQY
J gene: TRBJ1-1; V gene: TRBV2; CDR3 protein: ASSAGPLEAF
J gene: TRBJ2-7; V gene: TRBV6-1; CDR3 protein: ASSESTGVGEQY
J gene: TRBJ2-3; V gene: TRBV11-1; CDR3 protein: ASSSLQQALQTDTQY